The present T cell receptor beta chain was sequenced within a study of lung T cells in sarcoidosis with Löfgren's syndrome. Study observations and caveats: Shared TRAV12-1 and TRBV2 CDR3 motifs across Löfgren's syndrome patients reportedly suggested public CD4+ TCRs.

The CDR3 length is 15 residues. V trimming: 2 bases; J trimming: 0 bases; junction bases outside the gene matches: 1. The germline V gene has CDR1 SGHNT and CDR2 YYREEE (reference sequence). One entry per CDR3 protein results from TCRdb running MiXCR on the reads. The sample shows several thousand distinct CDR3 sequences, under 25% of them seen only once. This clonotype was counted many times. What it recognizes is unknown. This receptor was taken from a human donor with sarcoidosis (Löfgren's syndrome or another form), or a control subject (not recorded which). Material: CD4+ T cells from bronchoalveolar lavage fluid. The chain is built from TRBV5-4 and TRBJ1-3, with 8 bases lining up with TRBD1. The CDR3 DNA reads as TGTGCCAGCAGCTTCGGGACAGGCTCTGGAAACACCATATATTTT. It specifies CASSFGTGSGNTIYF. The full variable domain, rest sourced from reference TRBV5-4 and TRBJ1-3, is ETGVTQSPTHLIKTRGQQVTLRCSSQSGHNTVSWYQQALGQGPQFIFQYYREEENGRGNFPPRFSGLQFPNYSSELNVNALELDDSALYLCASSFGTGSGNTIYFGEGSWLTVV.